This T cell receptor beta chain was observed in a study of CD8+ T cells in alopecia areata. Collected material from alopecia areata patients comprised lesional scalp punch biopsies and peripheral blood. J lost 0 bases, V lost 5 bases, and 3 bases had no gene match. Germline V gene data show CDR1 as MNHEY and CDR2 as SVGAGI. The CDR3 runs to 15 residues. cDNA serving as the sequencing template came from extracted, reverse transcribed RNA. Measured with immunoSEQ multiplex PCR; TCRdb has only the in-frame clones, and not every one. The sample has under 20,000 clones; more than 60% are singletons. J is TRBJ2-1 and V is TRBV6-5; TRBD2 matches at 8 bases. The sample in question was skin, obtained at week 0. This clonotype was sampled from a human donor with alopecia areata. The CDR3: CASSRGGSSYNEQFF. CDR3 DNA sequence: TGTGCCAGCAGTCGGGGGGGGAGCTCCTACAATGAGCAGTTCTTC.